The 23 T cell receptor beta chains below come from one sample, sequenced in a study of Ad26.COV2.S vaccination and SARS-CoV-2 variants. The table came from immunoSEQ multiplex PCR; TCRdb's copy has only in-frame clones and leaves some out. The sample holds around 350,000 clones; about 91% are singletons and the top ten take about 3.8%. This material consisted of peripheral blood, taken after recovery from COVID-19. These receptors all stem from a human donor who had recovered from COVID-19.

The V call is TRBV7-8, the J call TRBJ1-5; 10 bases align to TRBD1. Looked up from germline, CDR1 is SGHVS and CDR2 is FQNEAQ. This CDR3 is 15 amino acids long. Unmatched junction bases numbered 4, after V lost 4 bases and J lost 4 bases. The CDR3 DNA is TGTGCCAGCAGCTCCTGGGACAGGGGAAATCAGCCCCAGCATTTT. It encodes CASSSWDRGNQPQHF.

The V gene is TRBV5-8, the J gene TRBJ1-2; the match to TRBD1 covers 7 bases. Germline assignment: CDR1 SGHTS and CDR2 YDEGEE. The CDR3 loop spans 16 amino acids. V lost 3 bases, J lost 1 base, and 9 bases stayed unmatched. CDR3 nucleotide sequence: TGTGCCAGCAGCTGGAACAGGGGTTCGGGTAACTATGGCTACACCTTC. It yields the protein CASSWNRGSGNYGYTF.

The chain combines TRBV9 with TRBJ1-1, with D perhaps matching TRBD1 (5 bases). Germline CDR1 and CDR2: SGDLS and YYNGEE. The CDR3 contains 11 residues. The CDR3 region is CAPRGGTEAFF. The CDR3 region has the DNA TGTGCTCCCCGGGGGGGGACTGAAGCTTTCTTT.

The chain carries TRBV5-1 and TRBJ2-1; 12 nucleotides match TRBD1. Germline values: CDR1 SGHRS, CDR2 YFSETQ. V shed 0 bases, J shed 9 bases, and the junction held 4 bases outside the gene matches. CDR3 length equals 15 residues. DNA of the CDR3: TGCGCCAGCAGCTTGGAAGGGACAGGGGGCAGTGAGCAGTTCTTC. Amino acid sequence: CASSLEGTGGSEQFF.

The gene calls are TRBV6-1 and TRBJ1-1; TRBD1 aligns across 7 bases. Looked up from germline, CDR1 is MNHNS and CDR2 is SASEGT. This CDR3 is built from 14 residues. Unmatched junction bases numbered 7, after V lost 2 bases and J lost 7 bases. CDR3 region: CASSELRGPGEAFF. The CDR3 nucleotides read TGTGCCAGCAGTGAACTTAGGGGGCCCGGTGAAGCTTTCTTT.

This chain uses TRBV13 with TRBJ1-2, with D unresolved. Germline V gene lookup returns CDR1 PRHDT and CDR2 FYEKMQ (reference sequence). The CDR3 is 12 residues long. Trimming took off 5 bases at V and 8 bases at J, with 12 bases between the two ends. This chain's CDR3 is CASSLTRTGYTF. The CDR3 bases are TGTGCCAGCAGCCTGACCCGGACGGGCTACACCTTC.

The chain couples TRBV25-1 to TRBJ2-7, with 7 bases that match TRBD1. The CDR3 length is 13 residues. Germline lookup yields CDR1 MGHDK and CDR2 SYGVNS. J gave up 3 bases and V 6 bases, and 5 bases lay outside the gene matches. CDR3 protein: CASRGTEDYEQYF. CDR3 nucleotide sequence: TGTGCCAGCAGAGGGACAGAAGACTACGAGCAGTACTTC.

This clone was picked up many times. V usage is TRBV6-4 and J usage is TRBJ1-1; no clear D. Germline CDR1 is MRHNA and CDR2 is SNTAGT. The CDR3 is 14 amino acids. V shed 5 bases and J shed 2 bases, with 12 bases lying between them. CDR3 DNA sequence: TGTGCCAGCAGTACGGGGAGTGGAAACACTGAAGCTTTCTTT. It encodes CASSTGSGNTEAFF.

The rearrangement uses TRBV10-1 and TRBJ2-3; tentatively, D is TRBD2 (6 bases). V dropped 9 bases and J dropped 0 bases, with 13 bases sitting between them. The CDR3 runs 14 residues. From germline, CDR1 is WNHNN and CDR2 SYGVQD (reference sequence). The CDR3 here is CASRSGSSTDTQYF. Written as DNA, the CDR3 is TGCGCCAGTCGTAGCGGATCTAGCACAGATACGCAGTATTTT.

This clone has just one count. The V and J genes are TRBV5-1 and TRBJ2-1; D is perhaps TRBD1 or TRBD2 (6 bases each). V lost 0 bases and J 4 bases, leaving 20 bases between the germline ends. The CDR3 has 18 residues. Per germline, CDR1 SGHRS and CDR2 YFSETQ. CDR3 DNA: TGCGCCAGCAGCTTGGCCAGGGGACTCAACGGGGGTTACAATGAGCAGTTCTTC. The encoded protein is CASSLARGLNGGYNEQFF.

A word on this clone: A junction boundary mismatches the germline segment, possibly from a read error. In DNA form, the CDR3 reads TGTGCCAGCAGTCTGACCGGGGCCGGCAGCTCCCACGAGCAGTACTTC. Protein product: CASSLTGAGSSHEQYF. The gene calls are TRBV5-5 and TRBJ2-7; either TRBD1 or TRBD2 may fit D (5 bases each). The CDR3 spans 16 residues. CDR1 and CDR2 (germline): SGHKS, YYEKEE (reference sequence).

V gene TRBV29-1 combines with J gene TRBJ1-4; D gene uncertain. Germline V gene data show CDR1 as SQVTM and CDR2 as ANQGSEA. The CDR3 consists of 13 residues. V dropped 2 bases and J dropped 7 bases, with 11 bases sitting between them. CDR3 sequence reads: CSVEMGDPEKLFF. The CDR3 DNA reads as TGCAGCGTTGAAATGGGAGACCCTGAAAAACTGTTTTTT. Variable domain in full (rest from reference TRBV29-1 and TRBJ1-4): SAVISQKPSRDICQRGTSLTIQCQVDSQVTMMFWYRQQPGQSLTLIATANQGSEATYESGFVIDKFPISRPNLTFSTLTVSNMSPEDSSIYLCSVEMGDPEKLFFGSGTQLSVL.

This chain uses TRBV7-2 with TRBJ2-5; 7 positions match TRBD1. In germline, CDR1 is SGHTA, CDR2 FQGNSA. CDR3 size: 17 residues. The ends lost 3 bases at V and 7 bases at J; junction bases unmatched: 17. Here the CDR3 reads CASSLSSRDSPLGTQYF. The CDR3 DNA sequence: TGTGCCAGCAGCTTGTCGTCCCGGGACAGCCCTTTAGGGACCCAGTACTTC.

V usage is TRBV15 and J usage is TRBJ1-1, with D tentatively TRBD1 (5 bases). Trimming left V 3 bases short and J 4 bases short, with 15 bases between. The germline V gene has CDR1 LNHNV and CDR2 YYDKDF (reference sequence). CDR3 length: 15 amino acids. As DNA, the CDR3 is TGTGCCACCAGCAGTCGAGGGGAATTGGGCACTGAAGCTTTCTTT. Its protein product is CATSSRGELGTEAFF.

The chain uses TRBV6-2 or TRBV6-3 and TRBJ2-7; D perhaps matches TRBD2 (5 bases). The CDR3 contains 15 residues. V was shortened by 2 bases and J by 0 bases, with 11 bases between the two germline ends. From germline, CDR1 is MNHEY and CDR2 SVGEGT. CDR3 loop: CASSYLRGPSYEQYF. The CDR3 region has the DNA TGTGCCAGCAGTTACCTCAGAGGGCCCTCCTACGAGCAGTACTTC.

The rearrangement uses TRBV2 and TRBJ1-1, with a weak D call TRBD1 (6 bases). Germline V CDR1 and CDR2: SNHLY, FYNNEI. V lost 6 bases to trimming and J lost 4 bases, with 12 bases between them. The CDR3 has 13 amino acids. The CDR3 DNA follows: TGTGCCAGCAGCCCGGGACAATTCACTGAAGCTTTCTTT. Translation gives CASSPGQFTEAFF. The complete variable domain, with remaining parts taken from reference TRBV2 and TRBJ1-1, reads EPEVTQTPSHQVTQMGQEVILRCVPISNHLYFYWYRQILGQKVEFLVSFYNNEISEKSEIFDDQFSVERPDGSNFTLKIRSTKLEDSAMYFCASSPGQFTEAFFGQGTRLTVV.

The V call is TRBV6-5, the J call TRBJ2-3; TRBD2 matches 12 bases. J lost 6 bases, V lost 4 bases, and 5 bases had no gene match. This CDR3 is 15 amino acids long. From germline, CDR1 is MNHEY and CDR2 SVGAGI. The CDR3 loop is CASSSSGTSGDTQYF. CDR3 coding DNA: TGTGCCAGCAGTTCTTCCGGGACTAGCGGGGATACGCAGTATTTT.

A word on this clone: Other nucleotide sequences in the sample specify the same CDR3. The chain couples TRBV27 to TRBJ1-1, with no clear D. The CDR3 consists of 13 residues. Germline-derived CDR1 and CDR2 are MNHEY and SMNVEV (reference sequence). V was shortened by 3 bases and J by 2 bases, with 7 bases between the two germline ends. In DNA form, the CDR3 reads TGTGCCAGCAGTTTGTCCGCAAACACTGAAGCTTTCTTT. Its protein product is CASSLSANTEAFF.

The V and J genes are TRBV5-1 and TRBJ2-5; 7 bases align to TRBD2. Germline V gene sequence: CDR1 SGHRS, CDR2 YFSETQ. The V and J ends lost 0 bases and 0 bases, in that order; junction bases with no gene match: 8. CDR3 length: 17 residues. In nucleotides, the CDR3 is TGCGCCAGCAGCTTGGTAGCCAGCGGGGCCTACCAAGAGACCCAGTACTTC. Amino acids: CASSLVASGAYQETQYF.

The rearrangement uses TRBV7-9 and TRBJ1-1; no firm D call. This CDR3 is built from 14 residues. The germline CDR1 and CDR2 sequences are SEHNR and FQNEAQ (reference sequence). Trimming stripped 1 base from V and 1 base from J, with 7 bases between. The CDR3 coding sequence is TGTGCCAGCAGCTTAGTTTTACCGAACACTGAAGCTTTCTTT. Amino acid sequence: CASSLVLPNTEAFF. The full variable domain, with the rest looked up from reference TRBV7-9 and TRBJ1-1, is DTGVSQNPRHKITKRGQNVTFRCDPISEHNRLYWYRQTLGQGPEFLTYFQNEAQLEKSRLLSDRFSAERPKGSFSTLEIQRTEQGDSAMYLCASSLVLPNTEAFFGQGTRLTVV.

The chain is built from TRBV3-1 (or the pseudogene TRBV3-2) and TRBJ2-7, with D perhaps matching TRBD1 (6 bases). The CDR3 has 15 residues. Trimming took off 4 bases at V and 0 bases at J, with 13 bases between the two ends. Germline CDR1 LGHDT, CDR2 YNNKEL (reference sequence). Here the CDR3 reads CASSPRDTPSYEQYF. The CDR3 nucleotides are TGTGCCAGCAGCCCCCGGGACACCCCCTCCTACGAGCAGTACTTC.

The V gene is TRBV9, the J gene TRBJ1-1; D is perhaps TRBD1 (6 bases). The CDR3 totals 15 residues. The germline V gene encodes CDR1 SGDLS and CDR2 YYNGEE. V dropped 0 bases and J dropped 4 bases, with 13 bases sitting between them. The CDR3 protein is CASSVGGGPGTEAFF. CDR3 nucleotides: TGTGCCAGCAGCGTAGGCGGGGGGCCGGGCACTGAAGCTTTCTTT. Using reference TRBV9 and TRBJ1-1 for the parts outside the CDR3, the full variable domain is DSGVTQTPKHLITATGQRVTLRCSPRSGDLSVYWYQQSLDQGLQFLIQYYNGEERAKGNILERFSAQQFPDLHSELNLSSLELGDSALYFCASSVGGGPGTEAFFGQGTRLTVV.

This chain connects TRBV19 to TRBJ2-1; D is ambiguous. This CDR3 is built from 15 residues. Germline V gene data show CDR1 as LNHDA and CDR2 as SQIVND (reference sequence). The V and J ends lost 2 bases and 0 bases respectively, with 8 bases between them. CDR3 sequence: CASSITPASYNEQFF. In DNA form, the CDR3 reads TGTGCCAGTAGTATAACCCCTGCCTCCTACAATGAGCAGTTCTTC.